Below, 27 T cell receptor beta chains from the same sample are listed, as sequenced in a study of cytomegalovirus exposure and HLA in healthy donors. 13 Jbeta primers and 60 Vbeta primers were used for the PCR. The repertoire was sequenced with immunoSEQ multiplex PCR; TCRdb's copy has only in-frame clones and lacks some. The sample has over 150,000 clones, 80% seen once. The sequenced sample was PBMCs. The receptors here all came from a man aged 25 to 40 in good health and CMV-seronegative.

V gene TRBV5-6 combines with J gene TRBJ2-6; D possibly corresponds to TRBD2 (5 bases). V gave up 0 bases and J gave up 1 base, with 8 bases separating them. Germline lookup yields CDR1 SGHDT and CDR2 YYEEEE. The CDR3 totals 16 residues. The CDR3 DNA sequence: TGTGCCAGCAGCTTGGCCCGGGGATCTGGGGCCAACGTCCTGACTTTC. Protein: CASSLARGSGANVLTF.

This clone was picked up one time. The chain carries TRBV5-1 and TRBJ2-1, with 13 positions matching TRBD2. Germline assignment: CDR1 SGHRS and CDR2 YFSETQ. V was pared by 6 bases and J by 7 bases, with 10 bases of the junction left unmatched. The CDR3 is made up of 16 amino acids. The DNA of the CDR3 is TGCGCCAGCACCCCGTTACTAGCGGGAGGGTTTAATGAGCAGTTCTTC. Translated, it gives CASTPLLAGGFNEQFF.

This sequence joins TRBV28 and TRBJ1-1, with D unresolved. The CDR3 consists of 14 residues. Trimming shortened V by 7 bases and J by 2 bases, and 14 bases separated the two germline ends. CDR1 and CDR2 (germline): MDHEN, SYDVKM. CDR3 bases: TGTGCCAGCAACCCTATTATTCTTAACACTGAAGCTTTCTTT. It specifies CASNPIILNTEAFF.

The genes are TRBV27 and TRBJ2-5; possible D gene TRBD2, 5 bases. The V gene lost 0 bases and the J gene lost 1 base, with 9 bases spanning the gap. This CDR3 has 15 residues. CDR1 MNHEY and CDR2 SMNVEV come from the germline V gene (reference sequence). The CDR3: CASSLSHAGQETQYF. CDR3 DNA sequence: TGTGCCAGCAGTTTATCCCACGCGGGCCAAGAGACCCAGTACTTC.

This clone was recorded only once. The chain joins TRBV6-1 to TRBJ1-5; 7 bases match TRBD1. The CDR3 consists of 14 residues. With V trimmed by 6 bases and J by 5 bases, 7 bases remained unmatched. Germline CDR1 is MNHNS and CDR2 is SASEGT. The CDR3, as DNA: TGTGCCAGCAGGTTCAGGGACAGAGATCAGCCCCAGCATTTT. Its protein product is CASRFRDRDQPQHF.

This sequence joins TRBV29-1 and TRBJ1-3; D is unresolved. V was cut by 7 bases and J by 0 bases, with 19 bases left in between. Looked up from germline, CDR1 is SQVTM and CDR2 is ANQGSEA. The CDR3 runs to 16 residues. The CDR3 DNA follows: TGCAGCGCTCGAATCTCGGACTGGGACTCTGGAAACACCATATATTTT. This encodes CSARISDWDSGNTIYF.

This rearrangement joins TRBV7-2 to TRBJ2-5; the match to TRBD1 covers 7 bases. The CDR3 runs to 13 residues. V lost 5 bases and J lost 4; bases outside the gene matches: 4. Germline V CDR1 and CDR2: SGHTA, FQGNSA. Here the CDR3 reads CASSPNRGETQYF. The DNA of the CDR3 is TGTGCCAGCAGCCCCAACAGGGGAGAGACCCAGTACTTC.

This chain joins TRBV28 and TRBJ1-4; unclear D gene. The length of the CDR3 is 15 residues. CDR1 MDHEN and CDR2 SYDVKM come from the germline V gene. Trimming stripped 5 bases from V and 8 bases from J, with 18 bases between. The CDR3: CASSPLGSSGEKLFF. The CDR3 DNA is TGTGCCAGCAGTCCCCTCGGGTCTTCCGGGGAAAAACTGTTTTTT. Filled out from reference TRBV28 and TRBJ1-4, the complete variable domain reads DVKVTQSSRYLVKRTGEKVFLECVQDMDHENMFWYRQDPGLGLRLIYFSYDVKMKEKGDIPEGYSVSREKKERFSLILESASTNQTSMYLCASSPLGSSGEKLFFGSGTQLSVL.

The CDR3 nucleotides read TGCGCCAGCAGTGAGTCCCACAGGGGGCCTCTCGGGACTGAAGCTTTCTTT. Protein sequence: CASSESHRGPLGTEAFF. The chain is built from TRBV10-2 and TRBJ1-1, with 9 bases aligning to TRBD1. The CDR3 contains 17 residues. Germline CDR1 WSHSY, CDR2 SAAADI. V shed 0 bases, J shed 5 bases, and the junction held 10 bases outside the gene matches.

This chain connects TRBV6-5 to TRBJ1-5, with D unresolved. The CDR3 sequence is 15 residues long. V lost 6 bases and J lost 0, with 12 bases in between. The germline V gene has CDR1 MNHEY and CDR2 SVGAGI. The CDR3 sequence: CASSLRPLSNQPQHF. In DNA, the CDR3 is TGTGCCAGCAGCCTGCGGCCGCTTAGCAATCAGCCCCAGCATTTT.

This clone was seen a handful of times. The gene calls are TRBV19 and TRBJ1-6, with D possibly being TRBD1 (5 bases). There are 16 residues in the CDR3. The V end lost 6 bases, the J end lost 7 bases, and 19 bases lay between the germline ends. CDR1 is LNHDA and CDR2 is SQIVND in the germline V gene (reference sequence). The CDR3 spells CASSVQAQLTNSPLHF. The CDR3 nucleotides are TGTGCCAGTAGCGTACAGGCTCAGCTCACAAATTCACCCCTCCACTTT.

The V call is TRBV4-1, the J call TRBJ1-2; possible D gene TRBD1, 6 bases. Germline V gives CDR1 MGHRA, CDR2 YSYEKL. V gave up 1 base and J gave up 7 bases, with 16 bases separating them. CDR3 size: 15 residues. The DNA for the CDR3 is TGCGCCAGCAGCCAAGTAGGAGGGGGGGGACGTGGCTACACCTTC. Its translation is CASSQVGGGGRGYTF.

This chain links TRBV11-2 with TRBJ2-3; TRBD1 matches at 10 bases. This CDR3 contains 16 residues. Germline V gene lookup returns CDR1 SGHAT and CDR2 FQNNGV. Unmatched junction bases numbered 10, after V lost 4 bases and J lost 6 bases. The DNA of the CDR3 is TGTGCCAGCAGCTCAGGTCCCAGGGACAGGGGTGATACGCAGTATTTT. Translated: CASSSGPRDRGDTQYF.

The chain employs TRBV2 and TRBJ1-6, with D perhaps matching TRBD1 (6 bases). CDR3 length: 15 amino acids. Germline CDR1 is SNHLY and CDR2 is FYNNEI. The V end was cut by 8 bases, the J end by 5 bases, with 16 bases between. The CDR3 DNA reads as TGTGCCAGCCCTAAGACGGACAGCAATAATTCACCCCTCCACTTT. Its translation is CASPKTDSNNSPLHF.

The V and J genes are TRBV7-6 and TRBJ1-2; D call uncertain. The CDR3 contains 14 residues. Germline V lookup: CDR1 SGHVS, CDR2 FNYEAQ. V was clipped by 4 bases and J by 8 bases, with 17 bases between them. CDR3 nucleotide sequence: TGTGCCAGCAGCTCCGGGCGGGGTAAGCGCGGCTACACCTTC. Translation: CASSSGRGKRGYTF.

The gene calls are TRBV28 and TRBJ2-1; no clear D gene. CDR3 size: 15 residues. Germline lookup yields CDR1 MDHEN and CDR2 SYDVKM. V lost 10 bases, J lost 1 base, and 17 bases lay in between. The CDR3, as DNA: TGTGCCACCCTTGGAGAGGTATCGTCCTACAATGAGCAGTTCTTC. Protein: CATLGEVSSYNEQFF.

The table lists this clone with a count of one. This chain links TRBV2 with TRBJ1-4; no clear D. V dropped 3 bases and J dropped 2 bases, with 7 bases sitting between them. The germline CDR1 and CDR2 sequences are SNHLY and FYNNEI. The CDR3 runs to 14 residues. This chain's CDR3 is CASSELETNEKLFF. The CDR3 coding sequence is TGTGCCAGCAGTGAGTTGGAGACTAATGAAAAACTGTTTTTT.

The rearrangement links TRBV5-1 to TRBJ2-3; 7 positions match TRBD2. There are 18 residues in the CDR3. CDR1 is SGHRS and CDR2 is YFSETQ in the germline V gene. Trimming cost V 3 bases and J 2 bases; bases outside gene matches: 15. DNA of the CDR3: TGCGCCAGCAGCTCTCCGGCCGGACTAGAGGGAATCACAGATACGCAGTATTTT. It translates to CASSSPAGLEGITDTQYF.

This clone was seen once. The chain employs TRBV19 and TRBJ1-4, with a possible D match to TRBD1 (5 bases). Germline V gives CDR1 LNHDA, CDR2 SQIVND (reference sequence). The V gene lost 3 bases and the J gene lost 6 bases, with 14 bases spanning the gap. This CDR3 spans 15 amino acids. The CDR3 sequence is CASSIRRGGDEKLFF. The CDR3, as DNA: TGTGCCAGTAGTATCAGGCGAGGAGGGGATGAAAAACTGTTTTTT.

The CDR3 nucleotides read TGTGCCAGCAGCCCAACTAGCGGGGGCTCTTCCTACGAGCAGTACTTC. Residues: CASSPTSGGSSYEQYF. This sequence joins TRBV9 and TRBJ2-7; 11 bases are a match to TRBD2. The germline CDR1 and CDR2 sequences are SGDLS and YYNGEE. V lost 4 bases, J lost 1 base, and 7 bases stayed unmatched. This CDR3 comprises 16 residues.

The chain couples TRBV10-3 to TRBJ2-5; 12 bases match TRBD2. Germline assignment: CDR1 ENHRY and CDR2 SYGVKD. The CDR3 has 15 residues. The V segment lost 8 bases and the J segment 5 bases; nucleotides outside the gene matches: 9. This CDR3 is CAIGPSGGAGETQYF. DNA of the CDR3: TGTGCCATCGGCCCTAGCGGGGGGGCTGGGGAGACCCAGTACTTC.

This chain joins TRBV7-8 and TRBJ1-5; the D is unclear. Germline CDR1 SGHVS, CDR2 FQNEAQ. Trimming cost V 1 base and J 3 bases, with 13 bases left between them. The CDR3 contains 16 residues. CDR3 bases: TGTGCCAGCAGCTTAGAGGGCCGGGATCTCAATCAGCCCCAGCATTTT. It translates to CASSLEGRDLNQPQHF.

The J gene is TRBJ2-3, the V gene TRBV30, with 7 nucleotides matching TRBD2. Germline CDR1 and CDR2: GTSNPN and SVGIG (reference sequence). The CDR3 is made up of 14 amino acids. V was clipped by 0 bases and J by 3 bases; unmatched bases: 3. In DNA form, the CDR3 reads TGTGCCTGGAGTGTTTCTAGCGGTACAGATACGCAGTATTTT. The encoded protein is CAWSVSSGTDTQYF.

The chain links TRBV28 to TRBJ2-3; perhaps TRBD1 as D (5 bases). V gave up 5 bases and J gave up 4 bases, with 19 bases separating them. The germline V gene encodes CDR1 MDHEN and CDR2 SYDVKM. The CDR3 is 16 amino acids. CDR3 region: CASSRERGGEADTQYF. The CDR3 nucleotides are TGTGCCAGCAGTCGAGAAAGGGGCGGTGAGGCAGATACGCAGTATTTT. Full variable domain (missing parts from reference TRBV28 and TRBJ2-3): DVKVTQSSRYLVKRTGEKVFLECVQDMDHENMFWYRQDPGLGLRLIYFSYDVKMKEKGDIPEGYSVSREKKERFSLILESASTNQTSMYLCASSRERGGEADTQYFGPGTRLTVL.

The chain combines TRBV19 with TRBJ2-2; D possibly corresponds to TRBD2 (5 bases). The CDR3 is 14 residues long. V was trimmed by 3 bases and J by 1 base, leaving 6 bases between them. Germline V lookup: CDR1 LNHDA, CDR2 SQIVND (reference sequence). The CDR3 nucleotides are TGTGCCAGTAGTATGGCGGGGAACACCGGGGAGCTGTTTTTT. It codes for CASSMAGNTGELFF.

The chain carries TRBV6-1 and TRBJ1-2; D is undetermined. Trimming left V 1 base short and J 3 bases short, with 12 bases between. The CDR3 spans 15 residues. Germline CDR1 is MNHNS and CDR2 is SASEGT. CDR3 sequence: CASSEDGRTYYGYTF. CDR3 coding DNA: TGTGCCAGCAGTGAAGACGGCAGGACTTACTATGGCTACACCTTC.

Only a few counts were recorded for this clone. This chain joins TRBV9 and TRBJ1-1; TRBD1 is a possible D gene (6 bases). Trimming stripped 0 bases from V and 7 bases from J, with 16 bases between. Germline V gives CDR1 SGDLS, CDR2 YYNGEE. The CDR3 is 15 amino acids. DNA of the CDR3: TGTGCCAGCAGCGTAGAGGCAGGGACAAGGAGTGAAGCTTTCTTT. Amino acid sequence: CASSVEAGTRSEAFF.